This TCR beta chain derives from a study of CD8 T cells in ankylosing spondylitis. The J segment lost 4 bases and the V segment lost 2 bases, leaving 6 bases of the junction unmatched. The CDR3 spans 15 residues. Germline CDR1 LGHDT, CDR2 YNNKEL (reference sequence). Regarding the study as a whole: Some motif variants had been reported before (in reactive arthritis synovial fluid and blood). Within matched ankylosing spondylitis synovial fluid, disease-linked clones were reportedly significantly enriched. For ankylosing spondylitis blood, a TCR beta motif of about eight highly homologous variants appeared characteristic.

In making TCR beta libraries, quantitative 5'-RACE with molecular barcodes was used. A single record per CDR3 protein comes from TCRdb applying MiXCR to the 5' RACE reads. The repertoire holds about 130,000 distinct CDR3 sequences, just under 7.5% seen once, with approximately 13% in the top ten. At least ten counts were recorded for this clonotype. Its cognate antigen is unknown. The material sequenced was blood, either unsorted or a sorted T cell fraction (not recorded which). V and J are TRBV3-1 and TRBJ1-2; 8 bases map to TRBD1. The clonotype originates from a female donor with ankylosing spondylitis or in good health (not recorded which). The CDR3 DNA reads TGTGCCAGCAGCCAAACAAGACAGGGGACCTATGGCTACACCTTC. This encodes CASSQTRQGTYGYTF.